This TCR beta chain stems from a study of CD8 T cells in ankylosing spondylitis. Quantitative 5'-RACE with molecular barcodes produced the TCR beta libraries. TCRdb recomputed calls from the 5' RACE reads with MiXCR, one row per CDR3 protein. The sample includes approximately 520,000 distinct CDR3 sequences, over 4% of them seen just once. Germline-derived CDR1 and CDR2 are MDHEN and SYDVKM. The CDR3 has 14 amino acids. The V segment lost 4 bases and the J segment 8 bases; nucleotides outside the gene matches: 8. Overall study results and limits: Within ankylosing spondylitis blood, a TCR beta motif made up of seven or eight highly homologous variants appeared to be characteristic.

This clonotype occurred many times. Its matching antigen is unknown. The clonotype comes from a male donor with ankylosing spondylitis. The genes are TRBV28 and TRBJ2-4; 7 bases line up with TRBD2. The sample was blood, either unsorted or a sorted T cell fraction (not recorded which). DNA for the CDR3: TGTGCCAGCAGTTCCAGGACTAGTGTGGACATTCAGTACTTC. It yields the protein CASSSRTSVDIQYF.